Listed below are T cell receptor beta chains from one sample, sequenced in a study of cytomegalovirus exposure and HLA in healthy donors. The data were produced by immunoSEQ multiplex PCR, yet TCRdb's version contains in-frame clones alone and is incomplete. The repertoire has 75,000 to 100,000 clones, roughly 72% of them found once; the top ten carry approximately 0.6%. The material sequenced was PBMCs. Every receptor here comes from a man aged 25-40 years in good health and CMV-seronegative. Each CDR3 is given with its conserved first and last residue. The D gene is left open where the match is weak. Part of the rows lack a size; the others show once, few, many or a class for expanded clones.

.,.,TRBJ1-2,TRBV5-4,CASSLEGRNGYTF,TGTGCCAGCAGCTTGGAAGGGAGGAATGGCTACACCTTC
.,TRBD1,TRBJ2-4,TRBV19,CASGQGRSNVQYF,TGTGCCAGCGGACAGGGTAGGAGTAATGTTCAGTACTTC
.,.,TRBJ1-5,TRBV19,CASSRGDPGGQPQHF,TGTGCCAGTAGTAGGGGGGACCCGGGGGGTCAGCCCCAGCATTTT
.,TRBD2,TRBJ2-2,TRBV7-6,CASSLGTSGTNTGELFF,TGTGCCAGCAGCCTAGGGACTAGCGGGACGAACACCGGGGAGCTGTTTTTT
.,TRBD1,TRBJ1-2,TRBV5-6,CASSLDRRYYGYTF,TGTGCCAGCAGCCTGGACAGGCGGTACTATGGCTACACCTTC
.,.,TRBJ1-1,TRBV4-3,CASSQDWGGGWGSTEAFF,TGCGCCAGCAGCCAAGACTGGGGGGGCGGGTGGGGGAGCACTGAAGCTTTCTTT
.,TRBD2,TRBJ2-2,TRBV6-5,CASSLYLAGLGELFF,TGTGCCAGCAGCCTCTATCTAGCGGGGCTCGGGGAGCTGTTTTTT
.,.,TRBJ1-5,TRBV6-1,CASQYSYSNQPQHF,TGTGCCAGCCAATACAGTTATAGCAATCAGCCCCAGCATTTT
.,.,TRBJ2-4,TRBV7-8,CASSYVIQAGKNIQYF,TGTGCCAGCAGCTACGTCATACAGGCAGGGAAAAACATTCAGTACTTC
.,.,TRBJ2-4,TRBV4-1,CASSQADIQYF,TGCGCCAGCAGCCAAGCAGACATTCAGTACTTC
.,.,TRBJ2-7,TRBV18,CASSPDTHYEQYF,TGTGCCAGCTCACCCGACACGCACTACGAGCAGTACTTC
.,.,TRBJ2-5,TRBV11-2,CASSLEPRGVETQYF,TGTGCCAGCAGCTTAGAGCCCCGCGGGGTAGAGACCCAGTACTTC
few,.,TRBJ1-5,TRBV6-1,CASSDLRDQPQHF,TGTGCCAGCAGTGATCTCAGGGATCAGCCCCAGCATTTT
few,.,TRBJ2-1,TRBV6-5,CASSYSRPDRNEQFF,TGTGCCAGCAGTTACTCCAGACCTGACAGAAATGAGCAGTTCTTC
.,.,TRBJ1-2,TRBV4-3,CASSQPDSTGGYTF,TGCGCCAGCAGCCAACCGGACTCCACGGGAGGCTACACCTTC
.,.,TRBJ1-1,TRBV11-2,CASSSPTGWMNTEAFF,TGTGCCAGCAGCTCCCCCACAGGGTGGATGAACACTGAAGCTTTCTTT
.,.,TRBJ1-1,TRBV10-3,CAITGGANTEAFF,TGTGCCATCACAGGAGGAGCGAACACTGAAGCTTTCTTT
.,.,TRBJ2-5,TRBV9,CASSVDEGEWETQYF,TGTGCCAGCAGCGTAGATGAGGGGGAATGGGAGACCCAGTACTTC
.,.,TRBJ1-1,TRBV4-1,CASSQGQAMNTEAFF,TGCGCCAGCAGCCAAGGCCAGGCCATGAACACTGAAGCTTTCTTT
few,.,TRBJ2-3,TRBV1,CTSSHPPTDTQYF,TGCACCAGCAGCCATCCCCCTACAGATACGCAGTATTTT
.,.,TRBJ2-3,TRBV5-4,CASSSLADTDTQYF,TGTGCCAGCAGCTCCTTAGCGGACACAGATACGCAGTATTTT
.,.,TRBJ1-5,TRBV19,CASSIYSSSGIQPQHF,TGTGCCAGTAGTATATACTCCAGTTCGGGGATTCAGCCCCAGCATTTT
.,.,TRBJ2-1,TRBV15,CATSKGTGYNEQFF,TGTGCCACCAGCAAGGGGACTGGTTACAATGAGCAGTTCTTC
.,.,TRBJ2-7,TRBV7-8,CASSLDRTSYEQYF,TGTGCCAGCAGCTTAGATAGGACATCCTACGAGCAGTACTTC
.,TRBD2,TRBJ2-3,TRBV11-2,CASTPGTSKQSQYF,TGTGCCAGCACCCCCGGGACTAGTAAGCAGTCGCAGTATTTT
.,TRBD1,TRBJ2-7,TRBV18,CASSRDRGLGPYEQYF,TGTGCCAGCTCAAGGGACAGGGGGCTAGGGCCCTACGAGCAGTACTTC
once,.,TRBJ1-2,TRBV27,CASSFSAGLNYGYTF,TGTGCCAGCAGTTTTTCGGCAGGCCTTAACTATGGCTACACCTTC
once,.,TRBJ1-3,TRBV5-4,CASSPYGGSGSGNTIYF,TGTGCCAGCAGCCCGTACGGGGGTTCCGGCTCTGGAAACACCATATATTTT
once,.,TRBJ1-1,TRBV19,CASRNRNTEAFF,TGTGCCAGTAGGAACAGGAATACTGAAGCTTTCTTT
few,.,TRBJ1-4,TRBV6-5,CASSQQATNEKLFF,TGTGCCAGCAGCCAACAAGCAACTAATGAAAAACTGTTTTTT
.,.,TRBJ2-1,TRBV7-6,CASSRGYEQFF,TGTGCCAGCAGCCGCGGGTATGAGCAGTTCTTC
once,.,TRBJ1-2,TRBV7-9,CANHRDGYTF,TGTGCCAACCACCGAGATGGCTACACCTTC
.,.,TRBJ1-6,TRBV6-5,CASSYFSDTRNSPLHF,TGTGCCAGCAGTTATTTTTCAGACACCCGTAATTCACCCCTCCACTTT
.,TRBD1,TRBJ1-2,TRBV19,CASTPLDRGLGYTF,TGTGCCAGTACCCCACTGGACAGGGGATTGGGCTACACCTTC
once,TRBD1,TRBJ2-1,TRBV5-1,CASSFGSQGVSNEQFF,TGCGCCAGCAGCTTCGGCTCGCAGGGGGTTAGTAATGAGCAGTTCTTC
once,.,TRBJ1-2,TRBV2,CASSEGAVGYTF,TGTGCCAGCAGTGAAGGGGCAGTCGGCTACACCTTC